This TCR beta chain was retrieved from a study of post-analysis software for immune sequencing data. Study details: The patients showed relapsing-remitting, secondary progressive and progressive-relapsing multiple sclerosis courses. Broader study findings: Included in a set of about 5 TRBV segments more frequent in patients than controls were TRBV5-6, TRBV5-1 and TRBV20-1. Versus controls, multiple sclerosis patients showed significantly lower diversity (normalized Chao1).

Many counts were recorded for this clonotype. Antigen: not known. Trimming took 7 bases from V and 5 from J; bases not matched to a gene: 9. The germline V gene encodes CDR1 ENHRY and CDR2 SYGVKD. The CDR3 is 14 amino acids. Every TCR beta cDNA library bore unique molecular identifiers. TCRdb itself ran the PCR reads through MiXCR, one entry per CDR3 protein. The table has roughly 600,000 distinct CDR3 sequences, around 40% seen once. This chain connects TRBV10-3 to TRBJ2-7; 9 positions agree with TRBD1. Sequenced material: blood. This sequence was found in a girl aged 5-17 years with multiple sclerosis. CDR3 sequence (DNA): TGTGCCATCACCCCGGGACAGGGCACCCACGAGCAGTACTTC. Residues: CAITPGQGTHEQYF.